The rows below give T cell receptor beta chains drawn from one sample of a study of cytomegalovirus exposure and HLA in healthy donors. Profiling relied on immunoSEQ multiplex PCR, and the TCRdb table lists in-frame clones only, not all of them. The sample contains under 150,000 clones, about 88% of which appear only once. The sample was PBMCs. All receptors come from a man younger than 35 in good health and CMV-seropositive. CDR3s include the opening cysteine and the closing phenylalanine or tryptophan. Fields, in order: D gene, clone size, J gene, V gene, CDR3 protein, CDR3 DNA. A D gene is named only where the DNA matches it firmly. Clone size, where shown, is once, few, many, or a class for clones that have expanded.

>TRBD2|NA|TRBJ2-5|TRBV5-4
CASSTRGGGYQETQYF
TGTGCCAGCAGCACCCGGGGCGGGGGGTACCAAGAGACCCAGTACTTC
>NA|NA|TRBJ2-3|TRBV6-5
CASSYSRGGHDTQYF
TGTGCCAGCAGTTACTCGAGGGGGGGCCACGATACGCAGTATTTT
>TRBD2|once|TRBJ2-1|TRBV19
CASSIDHTSGFYNEQFF
TGTGCCAGTAGTATAGATCACACTAGCGGATTCTACAATGAGCAGTTCTTC
>NA|NA|TRBJ2-1|TRBV7-2
CASSFGFSYNEQFF
TGTGCCAGCAGCTTCGGGTTCTCCTACAATGAGCAGTTCTTC
>NA|NA|TRBJ2-1|TRBV11-2
CASSLDQRFNEQFF
TGTGCCAGCAGCTTAGATCAGCGATTCAATGAGCAGTTCTTC
>NA|few|TRBJ1-2|TRBV5-1
CASSLDRAHGYTF
TGCGCCAGCAGCTTGGACAGGGCCCATGGCTACACCTTC
>NA|NA|TRBJ2-3|TRBV21-1
CASSKEGDTSTDTQYF
TGTGCCAGCAGCAAAGAGGGGGACACTAGCACAGATACGCAGTATTTT
>TRBD1|NA|TRBJ2-1|TRBV7-9
CASSLGQLMNEQFF
TGTGCCAGCAGCTTGGGACAGTTGATGAATGAGCAGTTCTTC
>NA|NA|TRBJ1-1|TRBV2
CASSVLGGEAFF
TGTGCCAGCAGTGTGTTGGGGGGAGAAGCTTTCTTT
>TRBD2|NA|TRBJ2-3|TRBV19
CASSPGTSGRADTQYF
TGTGCCAGTAGTCCAGGGACTAGCGGGCGGGCAGATACGCAGTATTTT
>NA|NA|TRBJ2-3|TRBV14
CASSQQGKGGDTQYF
TGTGCCAGCAGCCAACAGGGGAAAGGAGGCGATACGCAGTATTTT
>NA|NA|TRBJ2-2|TRBV7-2
CASSLRANTGELFF
TGTGCCAGCAGCCTCAGGGCGAACACCGGGGAGCTGTTTTTT
>NA|NA|TRBJ1-3|TRBV5-1
CASSLVPQGTTGNTIYF
TGCGCCAGCAGCTTGGTCCCCCAGGGAACCACTGGAAACACCATATATTTT
>NA|NA|TRBJ2-1|TRBV5-1
CASSTPTGSIRPSSYNEQFF
TGCGCCAGCAGCACCCCTACAGGGAGTATCAGACCGAGCTCCTACAATGAGCAGTTCTTC
>NA|NA|TRBJ2-1|TRBV6-1
CASSGVSKGGASYNEQFF
TGTGCCAGCAGTGGAGTAAGCAAAGGCGGGGCCTCCTACAATGAGCAGTTCTTC
>NA|once|TRBJ2-5|TRBV11-3
CASSLSPRETQYF
TGTGCCAGCAGCTTATCCCCCCGGGAGACCCAGTACTTC
>NA|once|TRBJ2-7|TRBV11-2
CASSPGFVDYEQYF
TGTGCCAGCAGCCCCGGGTTCGTTGACTACGAGCAGTACTTC
>NA|NA|TRBJ1-1|TRBV6-1
CASSEAPNYARPWAFF
TGTGCCAGCAGTGAAGCGCCCAATTACGCGCGTCCCTGGGCTTTCTTT
>NA|NA|TRBJ2-1|TRBV5-1
CASSTGSIGSYNEQFF
TGCGCCAGCAGCACCGGGTCTATCGGCTCCTACAATGAGCAGTTCTTC
>NA|NA|TRBJ1-2|TRBV5-4
CASSGLRVGYTF
TGTGCCAGCAGCGGCCTCAGGGTTGGCTACACCTTC
>NA|NA|TRBJ2-5|TRBV11-2
CASSLGPLAKETQYF
TGTGCCAGCAGCTTAGGGCCCCTAGCGAAGGAGACCCAGTACTTC
>NA|NA|TRBJ2-3|TRBV2
CASSEGLSGVTDTQYF
TGTGCCAGCAGTGAGGGGTTGTCGGGGGTCACAGATACGCAGTATTTT
>NA|once|TRBJ2-5|TRBV6-1
CASSGLWGDQETQYF
TGTGCCAGCAGTGGCCTATGGGGGGACCAAGAGACCCAGTACTTC
>TRBD1|NA|TRBJ2-5|TRBV7-7
CASSAGQGARETQYF
TGTGCCAGCAGCGCGGGACAGGGGGCAAGAGAGACCCAGTACTTC
>NA|NA|TRBJ2-6|TRBV5-1
CASSVQGSGANVLTF
TGCGCCAGCAGCGTACAGGGTAGCGGGGCCAACGTCCTGACTTTC
>NA|NA|TRBJ2-2|TRBV9
CASSVARGGDTGELFF
TGTGCCAGCAGCGTAGCTCGAGGGGGGGACACCGGGGAGCTGTTTTTT
>TRBD1|NA|TRBJ2-5|TRBV9
CASSVVGGRETQYF
TGTGCCAGCAGCGTAGTAGGGGGCCGGGAGACCCAGTACTTC
>TRBD1|NA|TRBJ1-4|TRBV2
CASRQGASEKLFF
TGTGCCAGTAGACAGGGGGCTAGTGAAAAACTGTTTTTT
>NA|NA|TRBJ2-1|TRBV4-1
CASSPVAGDNEQFF
TGCGCCAGCAGCCCCGTGGCTGGAGACAATGAGCAGTTCTTC
>TRBD1|NA|TRBJ2-7|TRBV11-2
CASSLEVRGYEQYF
TGTGCCAGCAGCTTAGAAGTCAGGGGGTACGAGCAGTACTTC
>TRBD1|NA|TRBJ1-5|TRBV7-6
CASSSRQGSNQPQHF
TGTGCCAGCAGCTCAAGACAGGGGTCCAATCAGCCCCAGCATTTT
>NA|NA|TRBJ1-2|TRBV6-5
CASSYSVQNYGYTF
TGTGCCAGCAGTTACTCAGTACAGAACTATGGCTACACCTTC
>NA|NA|TRBJ2-7|TRBV5-1
CASSLGRTGLSYEQYF
TGCGCCAGCAGCTTGGGGCGTACAGGGTTATCCTACGAGCAGTACTTC